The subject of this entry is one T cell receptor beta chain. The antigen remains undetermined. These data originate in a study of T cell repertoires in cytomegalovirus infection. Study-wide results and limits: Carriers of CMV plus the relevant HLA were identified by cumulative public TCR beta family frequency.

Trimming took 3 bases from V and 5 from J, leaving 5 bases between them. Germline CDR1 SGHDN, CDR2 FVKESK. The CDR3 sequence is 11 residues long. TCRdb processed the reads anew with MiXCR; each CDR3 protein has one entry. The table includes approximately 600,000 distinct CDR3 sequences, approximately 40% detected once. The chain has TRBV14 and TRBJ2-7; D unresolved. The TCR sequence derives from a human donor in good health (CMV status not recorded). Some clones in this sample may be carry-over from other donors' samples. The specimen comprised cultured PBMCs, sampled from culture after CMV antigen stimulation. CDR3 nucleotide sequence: TGTGCCAGCAGCCACAACGACGAGCAGTACTTC. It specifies CASSHNDEQYF.